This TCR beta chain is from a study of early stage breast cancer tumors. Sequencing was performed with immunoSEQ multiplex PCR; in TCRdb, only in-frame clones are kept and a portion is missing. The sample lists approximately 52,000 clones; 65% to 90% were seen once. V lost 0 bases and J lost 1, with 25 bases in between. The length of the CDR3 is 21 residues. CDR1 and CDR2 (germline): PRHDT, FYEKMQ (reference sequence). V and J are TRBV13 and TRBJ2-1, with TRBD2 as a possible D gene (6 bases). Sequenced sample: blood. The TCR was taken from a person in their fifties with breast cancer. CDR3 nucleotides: TGTGCCAGCAGCTTAGGTATTTCGGGGTACAGCGTCCTAGCGTCCTACAATGAGCAGTTCTTC. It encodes CASSLGISGYSVLASYNEQFF.